This T cell receptor (beta chain) originates from a study of T cells expressing NK-cell markers. Study as a whole: The sequencing cohort of eight donors included seven HCMV-seropositive individuals and one seronegative individual.

The CDR3 runs to 16 residues. Per the germline V gene, CDR1 is SGHDT and CDR2 is YYEEEE. To note about this clonotype: Its specificity is not known.

Study results and limitations: The share of CD8+ T cells held by dominant NKG2C+ clonotypes was 1.0-7.0% in over 5 donors. Evidence did not settle whether expanded NKG2C+ T cell clones targeted HCMV.

TCR beta cDNA was made by 5'RACE template switching with UMIs. TCRdb reanalyzed the 5' RACE reads, giving one entry per CDR3 protein sequence and no DNA. Here the sample table reports some 390,000 distinct CDR3 sequences. This receptor was obtained from a woman in her forties or fifties in good health. Sequenced input: blood T cells: a sorted CD56 or NKG2C T cell subset, CD4+ or CD8+ T cells, or bulk PBMC T cells (not recorded which). The J gene is TRBJ2-3, the V gene TRBV5-6; as DNA is missing, the TRBD1 call by TCRdb cannot be tested. CDR3 protein: CASSLGFGQGGVTQYF.